The 5 T cell receptor beta chains given below trace back to one sample, sequenced in a study of T-cell reconstitution after alpha-beta-depleted transplantation in children. The library targeted TCRbeta and was prepared with unique molecular identifiers. TCRdb used MiXCR to reprocess the PCR reads, holding one entry per CDR3 protein. This sample yields more than 200,000 distinct CDR3 sequences, of which about 26% are seen a single time; about 2.5% belongs to the top ten. Sequencing was performed on PBMCs, taken before TCRalphabeta/CD19-depleted stem cell transplant. Receptors were obtained from a girl aged 2 to 10 with Fanconi anemia, due to receive a stem cell transplant.

The sample holds a few counts of this clonotype. The CDR3 region is CSSSEPHSYEQYF. CDR3 nucleotides: TGCAGCTCCTCAGAACCCCACTCCTACGAGCAGTACTTC. This rearrangement joins TRBV29-1 to TRBJ2-7; D gene unclear. Germline assignment: CDR1 SQVTM and CDR2 ANQGSEA. The CDR3 totals 13 residues. Trimming pared 8 bases from V and 0 bases from J, leaving 14 bases between.

The chain recombines TRBV30 with TRBJ2-3; D remains unclear. CDR1 and CDR2 from the germline V gene are GTSNPN and SVGIG (reference sequence). The CDR3 spans 11 residues. Trimming removed 0 bases at V and 5 bases at J, with 3 bases between. CDR3 in DNA: TGTGCCTGGAGTGTGGTAGATACGCAGTATTTT. Translated: CAWSVVDTQYF.

The chain links TRBV20-1 to TRBJ2-3, with D tentatively TRBD2 (6 bases). The germline gives CDR1 DFQATT, CDR2 SNEGSKA (reference sequence). The CDR3 spans 14 residues. The V end lost 1 base, the J end lost 4 bases, and 12 bases lay between the germline ends. The CDR3: CSARGGGMADTQYF. The DNA of the CDR3 is TGCAGTGCTAGAGGTGGGGGGATGGCAGATACGCAGTATTTT.

The V call is TRBV20-1, the J call TRBJ2-3; 10 nucleotides align to TRBD2. The germline V gene encodes CDR1 DFQATT and CDR2 SNEGSKA (reference sequence). V was pared by 1 base and J by 3 bases, with 7 bases of the junction left unmatched. The CDR3 spans 16 residues. The CDR3 DNA reads TGCAGTGCTAGAGTAATAGCGGGAGGACTAACAGATACGCAGTATTTT. It encodes CSARVIAGGLTDTQYF.

This clonotype was seen only a few times. V and J are TRBV20-1 and TRBJ2-3; 8 nucleotides align to TRBD2. Germline lookup yields CDR1 DFQATT and CDR2 SNEGSKA (reference sequence). The CDR3 contains 19 residues. Losses at the gene ends were 1 base for V and 4 bases for J; bases not matched to a gene: 19. CDR3 sequence reads: CSARAPPPGSGATPDTQYF. The CDR3 nucleotides read TGCAGTGCTAGAGCTCCGCCCCCTGGTAGCGGGGCGACCCCAGATACGCAGTATTTT.